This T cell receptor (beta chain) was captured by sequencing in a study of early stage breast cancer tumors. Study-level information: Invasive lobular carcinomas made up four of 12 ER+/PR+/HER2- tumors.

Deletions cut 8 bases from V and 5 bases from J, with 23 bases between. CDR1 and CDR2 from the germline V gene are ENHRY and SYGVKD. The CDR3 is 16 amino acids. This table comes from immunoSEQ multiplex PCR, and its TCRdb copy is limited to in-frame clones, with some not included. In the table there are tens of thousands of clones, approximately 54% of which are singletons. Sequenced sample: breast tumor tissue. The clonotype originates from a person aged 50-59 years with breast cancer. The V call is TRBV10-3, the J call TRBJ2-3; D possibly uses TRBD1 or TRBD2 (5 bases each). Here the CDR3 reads CAIGDPYSGALDTQYF. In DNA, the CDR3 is TGTGCCATCGGCGACCCTTATTCCGGGGCCCTAGATACGCAGTATTTT.